This T cell receptor (beta chain) originates from a study of blood T cell repertoires in COVID-19. Turning to the study itself: The origin of the acute and convalescent COVID-19 samples was the United States, Italy and Spain. T cells, B-cell-depleted T cells, or PBMCs provided the cDNA or gDNA that served as material.

Clones were read by immunoSEQ multiplex PCR, and TCRdb kept only the in-frame ones, dropping some. The profile shows about 370,000 clones, 75% to 90% of them singletons. The CDR3 sequence is 17 residues long. The V and J ends lost 0 bases and 3 bases, in that order; junction bases with no gene match: 10. The age range of participants was about 18 to 100 years, with residence in fewer than 25 US areas. Recovered participants had two consecutive negative NP/OP PCR tests, healthcare professional clearance, or symptom resolution. J is TRBJ2-5 and V is TRBV23-1; TRBD1 matches at 7 bases. TRBV23-1 is noted as an ORF with a role that remains uncertain. The sequenced sample consisted of PBMCs or T cells enriched from blood (not recorded which). The sequence was collected from a young man who had recovered from COVID-19. The CDR3 DNA follows: TGCGCCAGCAGTCAATCTCTGGCCTCCGGGACAGAAGAGACCCAGTACTTC. This codes for CASSQSLASGTEETQYF.